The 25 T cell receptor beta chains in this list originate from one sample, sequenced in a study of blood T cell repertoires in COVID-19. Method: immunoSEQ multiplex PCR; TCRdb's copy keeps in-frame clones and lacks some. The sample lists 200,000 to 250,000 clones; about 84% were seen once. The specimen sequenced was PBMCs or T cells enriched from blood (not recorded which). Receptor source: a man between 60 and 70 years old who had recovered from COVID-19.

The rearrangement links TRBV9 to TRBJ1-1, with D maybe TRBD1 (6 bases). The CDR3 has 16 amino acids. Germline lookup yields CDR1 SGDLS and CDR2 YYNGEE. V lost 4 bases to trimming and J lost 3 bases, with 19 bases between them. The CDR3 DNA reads TGTGCCAGCAGCAGGGAGGGCGACAGGTCATACACTGAAGCTTTCTTT. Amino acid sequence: CASSREGDRSYTEAFF.

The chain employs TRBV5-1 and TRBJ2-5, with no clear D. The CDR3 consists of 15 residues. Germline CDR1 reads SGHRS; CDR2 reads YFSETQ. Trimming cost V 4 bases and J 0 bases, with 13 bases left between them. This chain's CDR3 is CASSPPAVYQETQYF. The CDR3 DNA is TGCGCCAGCAGCCCTCCCGCGGTGTACCAAGAGACCCAGTACTTC.

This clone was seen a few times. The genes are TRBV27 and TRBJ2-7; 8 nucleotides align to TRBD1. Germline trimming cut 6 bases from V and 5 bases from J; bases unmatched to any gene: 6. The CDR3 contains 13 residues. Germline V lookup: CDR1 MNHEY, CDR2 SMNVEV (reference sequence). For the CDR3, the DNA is TGTGCCAGCAGAAGGACAGGGCCGGACGAGCAGTACTTC. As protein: CASRRTGPDEQYF.

The DNA of the CDR3 is TGTGCCAGCAGCTCCCAAGGGGTCGGGGCCAACGTCCTGACTTTC. It translates to CASSSQGVGANVLTF. The chain has TRBV7-8 and TRBJ2-6; tentatively, D is TRBD1 (5 bases). There are 15 residues in the CDR3. Germline V gene data show CDR1 as SGHVS and CDR2 as FQNEAQ. Trimming removed 4 bases from V and 4 bases from J, with 11 bases in between.

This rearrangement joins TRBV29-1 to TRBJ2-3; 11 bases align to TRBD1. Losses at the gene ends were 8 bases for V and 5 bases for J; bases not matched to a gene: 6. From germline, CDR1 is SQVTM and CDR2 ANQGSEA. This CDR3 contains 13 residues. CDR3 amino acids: CSIRTGGVDTQYF. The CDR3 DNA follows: TGCAGCATTAGGACAGGGGGCGTAGATACGCAGTATTTT.

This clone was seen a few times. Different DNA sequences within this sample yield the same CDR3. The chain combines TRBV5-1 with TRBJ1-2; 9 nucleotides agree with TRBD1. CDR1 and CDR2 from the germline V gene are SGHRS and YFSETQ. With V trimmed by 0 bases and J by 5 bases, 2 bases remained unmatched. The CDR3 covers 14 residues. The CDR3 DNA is TGCGCCAGCAGCTTGGGGGACAGGGCTTATGGCTACACCTTC. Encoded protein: CASSLGDRAYGYTF.

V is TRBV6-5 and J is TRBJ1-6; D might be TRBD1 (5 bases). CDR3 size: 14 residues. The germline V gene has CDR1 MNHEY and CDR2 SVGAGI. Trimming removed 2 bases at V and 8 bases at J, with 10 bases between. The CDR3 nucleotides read TGTGCCAGCAGTTACGGGCAGGGTGATTCACCCCTCCACTTT. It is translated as CASSYGQGDSPLHF.

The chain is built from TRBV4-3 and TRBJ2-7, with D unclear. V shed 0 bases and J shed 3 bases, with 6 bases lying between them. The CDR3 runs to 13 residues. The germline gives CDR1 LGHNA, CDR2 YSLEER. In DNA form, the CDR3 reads TGCGCCAGCAGCCAAGATATCAGCTACGAGCAGTACTTC. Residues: CASSQDISYEQYF.

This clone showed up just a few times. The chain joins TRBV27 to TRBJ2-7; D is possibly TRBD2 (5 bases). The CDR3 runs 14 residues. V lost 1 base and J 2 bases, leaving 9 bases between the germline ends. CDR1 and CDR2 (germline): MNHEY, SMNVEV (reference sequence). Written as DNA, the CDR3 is TGTGCCAGCAGTTTATATCTGGGAGCCTACGAGCAGTACTTC. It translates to CASSLYLGAYEQYF.

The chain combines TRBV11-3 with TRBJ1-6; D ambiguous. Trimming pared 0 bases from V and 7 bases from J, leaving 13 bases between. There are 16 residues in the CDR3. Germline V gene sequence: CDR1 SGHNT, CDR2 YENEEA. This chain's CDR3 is CASSLDWRPQNSPLHF. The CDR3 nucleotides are TGTGCCAGCAGCTTAGATTGGAGGCCACAAAATTCACCCCTCCACTTT.

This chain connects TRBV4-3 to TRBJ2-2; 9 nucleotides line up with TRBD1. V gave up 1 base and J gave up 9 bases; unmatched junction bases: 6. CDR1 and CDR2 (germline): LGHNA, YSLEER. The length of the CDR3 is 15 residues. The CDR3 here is CASSQGQGESRELFF. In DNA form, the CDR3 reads TGCGCCAGCAGCCAAGGACAGGGGGAGTCCAGGGAGCTGTTTTTT.

The CDR3 loop reads CASSLGREGNQPQHF. The CDR3 coding sequence is TGTGCCAGCAGCTTAGGCAGGGAGGGCAATCAGCCCCAGCATTTT. This sequence joins TRBV7-9 and TRBJ1-5, with D perhaps TRBD1 (5 bases). Per the germline V gene, CDR1 is SEHNR and CDR2 is FQNEAQ (reference sequence). The CDR3 consists of 15 residues. The V gene lost 1 base and the J gene lost 2 bases, with 9 bases spanning the gap.

The CDR3 loop reads CASSRGNGNQPQHF. The CDR3 DNA follows: TGTGCCAGTAGTCGGGGTAATGGCAATCAGCCCCAGCATTTT. The rearrangement joins TRBV19 to TRBJ1-5; the D is unclear. V shed 5 bases and J shed 2 bases, with 10 bases lying between them. Germline V gene lookup returns CDR1 LNHDA and CDR2 SQIVND (reference sequence). The length of the CDR3 is 14 residues.

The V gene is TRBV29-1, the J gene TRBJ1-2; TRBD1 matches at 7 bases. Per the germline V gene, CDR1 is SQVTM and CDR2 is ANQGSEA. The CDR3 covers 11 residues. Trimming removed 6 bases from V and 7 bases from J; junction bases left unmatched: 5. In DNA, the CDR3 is TGCAGCGTCGCAGGGGGTGGTGGCTACACCTTC. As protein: CSVAGGGGYTF.

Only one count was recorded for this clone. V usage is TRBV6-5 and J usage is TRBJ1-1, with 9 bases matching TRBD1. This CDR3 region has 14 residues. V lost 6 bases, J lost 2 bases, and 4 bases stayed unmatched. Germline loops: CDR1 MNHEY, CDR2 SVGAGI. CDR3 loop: CASRRTGDNTEAFF. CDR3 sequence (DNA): TGTGCCAGCAGAAGGACAGGGGATAACACTGAAGCTTTCTTT.

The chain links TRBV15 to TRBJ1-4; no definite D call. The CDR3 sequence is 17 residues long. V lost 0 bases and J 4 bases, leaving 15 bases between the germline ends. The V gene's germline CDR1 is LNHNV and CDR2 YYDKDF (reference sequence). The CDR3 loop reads CATSRDQVRGNNEKLFF. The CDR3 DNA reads TGTGCCACCAGCAGAGATCAAGTTCGCGGTAATAATGAAAAACTGTTTTTT. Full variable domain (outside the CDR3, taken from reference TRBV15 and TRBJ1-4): DAMVIQNPRYQVTQFGKPVTLSCSQTLNHNVMYWYQQKSSQAPKLLFHYYDKDFNNEADTPDNFQSRRPNTSFCFLDIRSPGLGDTAMYLCATSRDQVRGNNEKLFFGSGTQLSVL.

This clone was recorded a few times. CDR3 loop: CASSSGDLYEQYF. The CDR3 DNA is TGTGCCAGCAGCTCCGGGGATCTATACGAGCAGTACTTC. The J gene is TRBJ2-7, the V gene TRBV7-9, with D tentatively TRBD2 (5 bases). V shed 4 bases and J shed 4 bases, with 11 bases lying between them. The CDR3 is 13 amino acids. The germline V gene encodes CDR1 SEHNR and CDR2 FQNEAQ (reference sequence). The whole variable domain, filled in from reference TRBV7-9 and TRBJ2-7, reads DTGVSQNPRHKITKRGQNVTFRCDPISEHNRLYWYRQTLGQGPEFLTYFQNEAQLEKSRLLSDRFSAERPKGSFSTLEIQRTEQGDSAMYLCASSSGDLYEQYFGPGTRLTVT.

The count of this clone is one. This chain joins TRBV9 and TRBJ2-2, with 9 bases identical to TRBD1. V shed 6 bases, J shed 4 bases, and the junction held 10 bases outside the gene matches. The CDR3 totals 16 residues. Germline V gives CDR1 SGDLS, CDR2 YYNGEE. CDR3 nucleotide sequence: TGTGCCAGCAACGCGGACGGACAGGGGTCCACCGGGGAGCTGTTTTTT. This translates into CASNADGQGSTGELFF.

The CDR3 bases are TGTGCCAGCAGTGGCAGGGGCACCACTAACTATGGCTACACCTTC. This gives the protein CASSGRGTTNYGYTF. J is TRBJ1-2 and V is TRBV6-4; possibly TRBD1 for D (6 bases). From germline, CDR1 is MRHNA and CDR2 SNTAGT. This CDR3 has 15 residues. With 4 bases removed from V and 0 bases from J, the gap between germline ends came to 12 bases.

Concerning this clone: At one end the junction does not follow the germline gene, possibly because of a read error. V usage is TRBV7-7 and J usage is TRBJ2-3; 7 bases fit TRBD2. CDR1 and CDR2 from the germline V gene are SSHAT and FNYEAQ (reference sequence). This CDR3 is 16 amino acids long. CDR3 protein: CASSLGTGGRVDTQYF. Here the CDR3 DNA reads TGTGCTAGCAGCCTAGGGACCGGGGGGAGAGTAGATACGCAGTATTTT.

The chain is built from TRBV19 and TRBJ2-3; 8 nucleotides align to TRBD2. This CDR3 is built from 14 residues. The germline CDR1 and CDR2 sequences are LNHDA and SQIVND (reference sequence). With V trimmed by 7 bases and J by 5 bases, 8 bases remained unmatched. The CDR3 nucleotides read TGTGCCAGTACTGCGGGGGGTATTGGAGATACGCAGTATTTT. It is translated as CASTAGGIGDTQYF.

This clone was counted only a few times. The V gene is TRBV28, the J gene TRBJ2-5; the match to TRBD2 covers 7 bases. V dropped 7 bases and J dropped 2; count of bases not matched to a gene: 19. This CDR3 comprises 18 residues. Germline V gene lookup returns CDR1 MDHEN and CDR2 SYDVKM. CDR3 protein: CASNGLPGLPTYQETQYF. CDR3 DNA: TGTGCCAGCAATGGGCTGCCGGGACTACCGACTTATCAAGAGACCCAGTACTTC.

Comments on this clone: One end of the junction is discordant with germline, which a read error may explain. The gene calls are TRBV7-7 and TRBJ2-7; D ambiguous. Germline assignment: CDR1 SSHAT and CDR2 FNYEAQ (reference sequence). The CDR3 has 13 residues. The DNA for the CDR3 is TGTGCTAGCAGCCCAAGGAGCTCCTACGAGCAGTACTTC. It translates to CASSPRSSYEQYF. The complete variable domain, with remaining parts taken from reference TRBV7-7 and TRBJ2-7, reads GAGVSQSPRYKVTKRGQDVTLRCDPISSHATLYWYQQALGQGPEFLTYFNYEAQPDKSGLPSDRFSAERPEGSISTLTIQRTEQRDSAMYRCASSPRSSYEQYFGPGTRLTVT.

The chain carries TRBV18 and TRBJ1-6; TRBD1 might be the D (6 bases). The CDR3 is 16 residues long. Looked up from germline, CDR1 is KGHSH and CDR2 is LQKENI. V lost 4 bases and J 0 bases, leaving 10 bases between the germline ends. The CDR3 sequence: CASSLGQSSYNSPLHF. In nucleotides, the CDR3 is TGTGCCAGCTCACTTGGACAGAGCTCCTATAATTCACCCCTCCACTTT.

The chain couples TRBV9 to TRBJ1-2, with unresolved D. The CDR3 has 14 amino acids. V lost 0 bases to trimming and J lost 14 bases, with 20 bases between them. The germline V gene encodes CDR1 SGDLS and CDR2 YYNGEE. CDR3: CASSVASALGSATF. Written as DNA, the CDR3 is TGTGCCAGCAGCGTAGCTTCCGCGCTCGGGTCAGCGACCTTC.